These T cell receptor beta chains were read from a single sample in a study of CD8+ T cells in alopecia areata. TCRdb's copy holds only in-frame clones and misses some; the assay was immunoSEQ multiplex PCR. The data contain approximately 59,000 clones, about half of them singletons. Sequenced material: CD8+ T cells sorted from blood, taken at week 0. The receptors originated from a human donor with alopecia areata. Each CDR3 is given with its conserved first and last residue. D genes are given only for firm matches. Some rows have no size entry. The others give once, few or many, or a class for an expanded clone.

length	D	size	J	V	CDR3	DNA
12	.	many	TRBJ1-4	TRBV25-1	CASSIIGEKLFF	TGTGCCAGCAGTATAATCGGTGAAAAACTGTTTTTT
14	TRBD2	.	TRBJ2-7	TRBV9	CASSVTTSGYEQYF	TGTGCCAGCAGCGTAACGACTAGCGGCTACGAGCAGTACTTC
14	.	.	TRBJ2-1	TRBV6-1	CASRREGVIDEQFF	TGTGCCAGCAGGAGGGAGGGGGTAATCGATGAGCAGTTCTTC
14	.	many	TRBJ1-1	TRBV9	CASSEGRGGTEAFF	TGTGCCAGCAGCGAAGGTAGGGGTGGCACTGAAGCTTTCTTT
14	.	.	TRBJ2-7	TRBV7-2	CASSTGRQTYEQYF	TGTGCCAGCAGCACAGGGCGGCAGACCTACGAGCAGTACTTC
13	.	.	TRBJ1-5	TRBV7-8	CASSLEGDQPQHF	TGTGCCAGCAGCTTAGAGGGGGATCAGCCCCAGCATTTT
15	TRBD2	few	TRBJ2-5	TRBV2	CASSALGREIETQYF	TGTGCCAGCAGTGCCCTAGGGCGGGAGATTGAGACCCAGTACTTC
16	TRBD1	.	TRBJ2-7	TRBV7-9	CASSLDRTGVSYEQYF	TGTGCCAGCAGCTTAGATCGGACAGGGGTTTCCTACGAGCAGTACTTC
12	TRBD1	.	TRBJ1-2	TRBV29-1	CSVDGQGLGYTF	TGCAGCGTCGATGGACAGGGCTTAGGCTACACCTTC
15	TRBD2	few	TRBJ2-1	TRBV7-2	CASSLSLAVLNEQFF	TGTGCCAGCAGCTTGAGTCTAGCGGTTTTAAATGAGCAGTTCTTC
13	TRBD1	few	TRBJ2-2	TRBV29-1	CSVGTENTGELFF	TGCAGCGTAGGGACAGAGAACACCGGGGAGCTGTTTTTT
15	TRBD1	.	TRBJ1-2	TRBV5-1	CASSPRTGGNYGYTF	TGCGCCAGCAGCCCTCGGACAGGGGGCAACTATGGCTACACCTTC
13	.	.	TRBJ2-5	TRBV30	CAWSVGVLETQYF	TGTGCCTGGAGTGTAGGAGTTCTGGAGACCCAGTACTTC
15	TRBD2	.	TRBJ2-7	TRBV5-1	CASSLALAGANEQYF	TGCGCCAGCAGCTTGGCCCTAGCGGGGGCCAACGAGCAGTACTTC
14	.	few	TRBJ2-7	TRBV29-1	CSVEDRGTHYEQYF	TGCAGCGTTGAAGATCGGGGGACACACTACGAGCAGTACTTC
14	.	.	TRBJ2-3	TRBV11-2	CASSHIGLSDTQYF	TGTGCCAGCAGCCATATTGGTCTGTCAGATACGCAGTATTTT
15	TRBD1	.	TRBJ2-1	TRBV30	CAWSQGTGAYNEQFF	TGTGCCTGGAGCCAGGGGACAGGGGCCTACAATGAGCAGTTCTTC
19	TRBD1	few	TRBJ2-1	TRBV7-3	CASSSTGGAAGATYNEQFF	TGTGCCAGCAGCTCTACAGGGGGCGCGGCGGGAGCAACCTACAATGAGCAGTTCTTC
18	.	many	TRBJ2-2	TRBV7-6	CASSLAPDGGRSSGELFF	TGTGCCAGCAGCTTAGCCCCAGATGGGGGGCGGTCAAGCGGGGAGCTGTTTTTT
12	.	few	TRBJ1-1	TRBV27	CASSFGGSEAFF	TGTGCCAGCAGTTTTGGCGGTAGTGAAGCTTTCTTT
14	TRBD1	few	TRBJ1-3	TRBV6-6	CASTEQGPGNTIYF	TGTGCCAGCACTGAACAGGGGCCTGGAAACACCATATATTTT
13	.	.	TRBJ2-7	TRBV7-3	CASSQGLGYEQYF	TGTGCCAGCAGCCAAGGACTTGGATACGAGCAGTACTTC
15	TRBD1	.	TRBJ2-7	TRBV19	CASSLPGQGVYEQYF	TGTGCCAGTAGCTTGCCGGGACAGGGGGTCTACGAGCAGTACTTC
16	.	.	TRBJ2-1	TRBV28	CASSLGTDPGYNEQFF	TGTGCCAGCAGTTTAGGGACGGATCCAGGGTACAATGAGCAGTTCTTC
15	.	.	TRBJ2-5	TRBV14	CASSQVGTLQETQYF	TGTGCCAGCAGCCAAGTTGGTACCTTACAAGAGACCCAGTACTTC
19	.	.	TRBJ2-1	TRBV23-1	CASSHWTDLGAGSYNEQFF	TGCGCCAGCAGTCATTGGACAGATTTAGGAGCGGGCTCCTACAATGAGCAGTTCTTC
13	.	.	TRBJ2-5	TRBV7-9	CASSSGPRMGQYF	TGTGCCAGCAGTTCCGGACCCCGTATGGGCCAGTACTTC
14	TRBD1	.	TRBJ2-5	TRBV10-2	CASSTDRTQETQYF	TGCGCCAGCAGTACGGACAGGACCCAAGAGACCCAGTACTTC
12	.	.	TRBJ2-7	TRBV19	CASSGTLYEQYF	TGTGCCAGTAGTGGGACATTATACGAGCAGTACTTC
13	.	.	TRBJ2-1	TRBV5-4	CASSLNPYNEQFF	TGTGCCAGCAGCTTGAATCCTTACAATGAGCAGTTCTTC
14	.	.	TRBJ2-5	TRBV7-9	CASSLKQVEETQYF	TGTGCCAGCAGCTTGAAACAGGTGGAAGAGACCCAGTACTTC
14	.	once	TRBJ2-2	TRBV7-2	CASSWGAGTGELFF	TGTGCCAGCAGCTGGGGGGCGGGCACCGGGGAGCTGTTTTTT
11	.	.	TRBJ1-1	TRBV29-1	CSASKNTEAFF	TGCAGCGCGTCAAAGAACACTGAAGCTTTCTTT
13	.	.	TRBJ2-2	TRBV29-1	CSVARQNTGELFF	TGCAGCGTTGCAAGGCAGAACACCGGGGAGCTGTTTTTT
14	.	.	TRBJ2-5	TRBV7-9	CASSRLDSQETQYF	TGTGCCAGCAGCCGCCTTGACAGTCAAGAGACCCAGTACTTC
16	TRBD1	.	TRBJ2-5	TRBV23-1	CASSRPTGKIEETQYF	TGCGCCAGCAGTCGACCGACAGGGAAGATTGAAGAGACCCAGTACTTC
14	.	.	TRBJ2-7	TRBV29-1	CSVEGDSPYWEQYF	TGCAGCGTTGAGGGGGACTCCCCCTATTGGGAGCAGTACTTC
13	.	few	TRBJ1-5	TRBV6-6	CASSYGSNQPQHF	TGTGCCAGCAGTTACGGGTCAAATCAGCCCCAGCATTTT
13	.	.	TRBJ2-1	TRBV28	CASSPPSVYEQFF	TGTGCCAGCAGCCCGCCCTCGGTCTATGAGCAGTTCTTC
15	.	.	TRBJ1-5	TRBV19	CASSMYERGNQPQHF	TGTGCCAGTAGTATGTACGAGCGGGGCAATCAGCCCCAGCATTTT
13	.	.	TRBJ2-1	TRBV27	CASSLGRYNEQFF	TGTGCCAGCAGTCTGGGAAGATACAATGAGCAGTTCTTC
15	.	.	TRBJ1-2	TRBV4-1	CASSQYRREGDGYTF	TGCGCCAGCAGCCAATACAGGCGGGAAGGCGACGGCTACACCTTC
14	.	many	TRBJ1-5	TRBV19	CASLDPYSDQPQHF	TGTGCCAGTTTGGACCCATATAGCGATCAGCCCCAGCATTTT
13	.	few	TRBJ1-1	TRBV15	CATSGKRIDEAFF	TGTGCCACCAGCGGAAAAAGGATAGATGAAGCTTTCTTT
12	.	.	TRBJ2-7	TRBV4-1	CASSQDANEQYF	TGCGCCAGCAGCCAAGACGCCAACGAGCAGTACTTC
17	.	.	TRBJ2-7	TRBV28	CASSTTRDPPTPYEQYF	TGTGCCAGCAGTACAACCCGGGACCCCCCCACACCCTACGAGCAGTACTTC